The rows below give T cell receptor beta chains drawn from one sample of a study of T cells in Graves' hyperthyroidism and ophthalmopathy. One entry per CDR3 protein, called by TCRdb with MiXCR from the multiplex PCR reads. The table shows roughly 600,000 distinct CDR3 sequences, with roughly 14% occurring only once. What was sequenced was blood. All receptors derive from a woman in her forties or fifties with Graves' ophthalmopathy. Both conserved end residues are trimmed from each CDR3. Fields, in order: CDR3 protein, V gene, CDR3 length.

CDR3 protein: SARDQGETQY
V gene: TRBV20-1
CDR3 length: 10

CDR3 protein: ASSPSTGALSGANVLT
V gene: TRBV27
CDR3 length: 16

CDR3 protein: ASSQTRLAGTYNEQF
V gene: TRBV27
CDR3 length: 15

CDR3 protein: ASSQDSTNEKLF
V gene: TRBV3-1
CDR3 length: 12

CDR3 protein: ASSMGTGEGEKLF
V gene: TRBV7-9
CDR3 length: 13

CDR3 protein: ASSLQGAISVNIQY
V gene: TRBV5-1
CDR3 length: 14

CDR3 protein: ASSLPGLAGVGETQY
V gene: TRBV28
CDR3 length: 15

CDR3 protein: AWSFGVAGELF
V gene: TRBV30
CDR3 length: 11

CDR3 protein: ASSDFRQVPGELF
V gene: TRBV2
CDR3 length: 13

CDR3 protein: ASSQVIETSGKAKNIQY
V gene: TRBV3-1
CDR3 length: 17

CDR3 protein: ASSLAETGELF
V gene: TRBV6-1
CDR3 length: 11

CDR3 protein: ASSPRQGRGYT
V gene: TRBV3-1
CDR3 length: 11

CDR3 protein: ASSETGTLYEQY
V gene: TRBV28
CDR3 length: 12

CDR3 protein: ASSQDTTGANSPLH
V gene: TRBV4-1
CDR3 length: 14

CDR3 protein: SARVLRGISSYNEQF
V gene: TRBV20-1
CDR3 length: 15

CDR3 protein: ASSYSNQGTEAF
V gene: TRBV6-5
CDR3 length: 12

CDR3 protein: SARRQGSVGELF
V gene: TRBV20-1
CDR3 length: 12

CDR3 protein: ASSDSHRGRQPQH
V gene: TRBV7-3
CDR3 length: 13

CDR3 protein: ASSLGGWGAEAF
V gene: TRBV28
CDR3 length: 12

CDR3 protein: SAPDRVRGYNEQF
V gene: TRBV20-1
CDR3 length: 13

CDR3 protein: ASSSMDGATNEKLF
V gene: TRBV27
CDR3 length: 14

CDR3 protein: ASSLGPKSSYNEQF
V gene: TRBV13
CDR3 length: 14

CDR3 protein: ASSPGLAGNQETQY
V gene: TRBV2
CDR3 length: 14

CDR3 protein: ASSTTSGRADGELF
V gene: TRBV4-1
CDR3 length: 14

CDR3 protein: ASSWTSPKY
V gene: TRBV28
CDR3 length: 9

CDR3 protein: ASSLTEVVRYEQY
V gene: TRBV7-3
CDR3 length: 13

CDR3 protein: ASSLVGVLNTGELF
V gene: TRBV5-1
CDR3 length: 14

CDR3 protein: ASSAVGPTGNQPQH
V gene: TRBV7-9
CDR3 length: 14

CDR3 protein: ASSQVQANTGELF
V gene: TRBV4-3
CDR3 length: 13

CDR3 protein: SARESTSGSTDTQY
V gene: TRBV20-1
CDR3 length: 14

CDR3 protein: ASSIGQHSNQPQH
V gene: TRBV19
CDR3 length: 13

CDR3 protein: ASSPGLARSTDTQY
V gene: TRBV27
CDR3 length: 14

CDR3 protein: ASSLGLAGALSEQF
V gene: TRBV7-9
CDR3 length: 14

CDR3 protein: ASSLTAANTGELF
V gene: TRBV6-5
CDR3 length: 13

CDR3 protein: ASSFQREGKETQY
V gene: TRBV12-3/TRBV12-4
CDR3 length: 13

CDR3 protein: ASRMRLVDYEQY
V gene: TRBV5-6
CDR3 length: 12

CDR3 protein: ASSRDRGGYT
V gene: TRBV6-1
CDR3 length: 10

CDR3 protein: ASSQEGRLVGTGELF
V gene: TRBV4-3
CDR3 length: 15

CDR3 protein: ASSMGRSDYGYT
V gene: TRBV19
CDR3 length: 12

CDR3 protein: ASSYSIGTTNEQF
V gene: TRBV6-5
CDR3 length: 13

CDR3 protein: ASSYTGAGGHEQY
V gene: TRBV6-5
CDR3 length: 13

CDR3 protein: ASSIGSSGAYEQY
V gene: TRBV19
CDR3 length: 13

CDR3 protein: ASSSTSGSGEQY
V gene: TRBV28
CDR3 length: 12

CDR3 protein: ASSPHLGGQETQY
V gene: TRBV6-1
CDR3 length: 13

CDR3 protein: ASSESGTSYEQY
V gene: TRBV2
CDR3 length: 12

CDR3 protein: ASSLSAGGPLADTQY
V gene: TRBV28
CDR3 length: 15